Following are 29 T cell receptor beta chains from one sample sequenced in a study of chemoradiotherapy in HPV16-positive cancers. Profiling relied on immunoSEQ multiplex PCR, and the TCRdb table lists in-frame clones only, not all of them. The profile shows over a thousand clones, just over 85% of them singletons. Sequences were derived from tumor tissue, sampled from a patient who underwent chemoradiotherapy. The receptors come from a human donor with HPV-associated anogenital cancer.

This clone occurred once. This sequence joins TRBV6-4 and TRBJ2-1; 8 bases fit TRBD1. The CDR3 runs 15 residues. V was pared by 0 bases and J by 8 bases, with 6 bases of the junction left unmatched. Germline V gene lookup returns CDR1 MRHNA and CDR2 SNTAGT. The CDR3 protein is CASSDSPQGADEQFF. The CDR3 region has the DNA TGTGCCAGCAGTGACTCCCCGCAGGGGGCAGATGAGCAGTTCTTC.

The rearrangement links TRBV4-2 to TRBJ2-7, with 7 bases that match TRBD1. J was trimmed by 2 bases and V by 0 bases; bases with no gene match: 7. This CDR3 spans 16 amino acids. Germline V lookup: CDR1 LGHNA, CDR2 YNFKEQ. CDR3 loop: CASSQDSGTATYEQYF. In DNA form, the CDR3 reads TGTGCCAGCAGCCAAGATTCGGGGACAGCAACCTACGAGCAGTACTTC.

The chain is built from TRBV7-2 and TRBJ1-4, with D possibly TRBD1 on 5 matching bases. CDR1 and CDR2 (germline): SGHTA, FQGNSA. V was pared by 4 bases and J by 8 bases, with 17 bases between. This CDR3 is built from 15 residues. The CDR3 loop reads CASSSNLGLGEKLFF. For the CDR3, the DNA is TGTGCCAGCAGCTCCAACTTGGGGCTCGGGGAAAAACTGTTTTTT.

The rearrangement joins TRBV28 to TRBJ2-6; D remains ambiguous. The CDR3 runs to 17 residues. Trimming took 8 bases from V and 0 from J, leaving 17 bases between them. Germline V gives CDR1 MDHEN, CDR2 SYDVKM. This CDR3 is CASHPGGRRSGANVLTF. In nucleotides, the CDR3 is TGTGCCAGCCATCCCGGCGGCAGACGCTCTGGGGCCAACGTCCTGACTTTC.

The rearrangement uses TRBV19 and TRBJ2-4; D might be TRBD2 (5 bases). There are 16 residues in the CDR3. V dropped 3 bases and J dropped 0 bases, with 12 bases sitting between them. Germline assignment: CDR1 LNHDA and CDR2 SQIVND (reference sequence). In DNA form, the CDR3 reads TGTGCCAGTAGTATGGGGAGCAACCTAGCCAAAAACATTCAGTACTTC. Translation gives CASSMGSNLAKNIQYF.

The gene calls are TRBV4-3 and TRBJ1-5, with TRBD1 as a possible D gene (5 bases). The V end lost 0 bases, the J end lost 9 bases, and 18 bases lay between the germline ends. The CDR3 runs to 16 residues. CDR1 and CDR2 (germline): LGHNA, YSLEER. CDR3 in DNA: TGCGCCAGCAGCCAAGAATGGCGGCAGGGTAACGCGCCCCAGCATTTT. It codes for CASSQEWRQGNAPQHF.

The chain carries TRBV4-2 and TRBJ2-1; tentative D call: TRBD2 (5 bases). The CDR3 extends over 13 amino acids. CDR1 and CDR2 from the germline V gene are LGHNA and YNFKEQ. The germline V and J ends were trimmed by 1 base and 7 bases, with 8 bases remaining between them. The CDR3 nucleotides read TGTGCCAGCAGCCAAGGAGGGCCTAATGAGCAGTTCTTC. Its translation is CASSQGGPNEQFF.

The CDR3: CASSLAPSSQETQYF. DNA for the CDR3: TGTGCCAGCAGCTTAGCTCCTAGCAGCCAAGAGACCCAGTACTTC. The chain combines TRBV7-2 with TRBJ2-5; D is perhaps TRBD2 (5 bases). The CDR3 covers 15 residues. V dropped 0 bases and J dropped 1 base, with 9 bases sitting between them. Germline V lookup: CDR1 SGHTA, CDR2 FQGNSA. Drawing the rest from reference TRBV7-2 and TRBJ2-5, the complete variable domain is GAGVSQSPSNKVTEKGKDVELRCDPISGHTALYWYRQSLGQGLEFLIYFQGNSAPDKSGLPSDRFSAERTGGSVSTLTIQRTQQEDSAVYLCASSLAPSSQETQYFGPGTRLLVL.

The rearrangement joins TRBV5-1 to TRBJ1-6; 10 bases agree with TRBD1. Looked up from germline, CDR1 is SGHRS and CDR2 is YFSETQ. This CDR3 has 16 amino acids. Unmatched junction bases numbered 7, after V lost 5 bases and J lost 5 bases. The CDR3 protein is CASRPPGTGDNSPLHF. In DNA, the CDR3 is TGCGCCAGCAGACCCCCTGGGACAGGGGATAATTCACCCCTCCACTTT.

Points on this clone: Sequence at one end of the junction differs from germline and may be a read error. This chain connects TRBV11-2 to TRBJ2-3, with 8 bases lining up with TRBD1. CDR3 length equals 15 residues. Germline CDR1 is SGHAT and CDR2 is FQNNGV. CDR3 DNA: TGTGCCAGCAGTTTAGGACAGGGAATCACAGATACGCAGTATTTT. Its protein is CASSLGQGITDTQYF.

The chain is built from TRBV4-1 and TRBJ2-7, with D possibly TRBD2 on 7 matching bases. Deletions cut 3 bases from V and 7 bases from J, with 25 bases between. Germline CDR1 is MGHRA and CDR2 is YSYEKL. The CDR3 contains 17 residues. In DNA form, the CDR3 reads TGCGCCAGCAGCCAGGGGGAGGGGGAACTGGGTGCAGGTGAGCAGTACTTC. This encodes CASSQGEGELGAGEQYF.

The chain has TRBV5-5 and TRBJ2-5; D call uncertain. Deletions cut 2 bases from V and 1 base from J, with 15 bases between. Germline CDR1 reads SGHKS; CDR2 reads YYEKEE (reference sequence). The length of the CDR3 is 16 residues. The CDR3 loop is CASSFVAGGLQETQYF. CDR3 sequence (DNA): TGTGCCAGCAGCTTCGTCGCAGGTGGCCTCCAAGAGACCCAGTACTTC.

The chain has TRBV7-3 and TRBJ2-1; 8 positions agree with TRBD2. J lost 8 bases, V lost 1 base, and 19 bases had no gene match. The CDR3 contains 19 residues. CDR1 and CDR2 from the germline V gene are SGHTA and FQGTGA. The CDR3 loop reads CASSLNPLREGLVADEQFF. As DNA, the CDR3 is TGTGCCAGCAGCTTAAACCCATTGAGGGAGGGACTAGTTGCAGATGAGCAGTTCTTC.

A single count supports this clone. This chain links TRBV6-1 with TRBJ2-1; D not resolved. V dropped 2 bases and J dropped 7 bases, with 12 bases sitting between them. Germline V gene sequence: CDR1 MNHNS, CDR2 SASEGT. The CDR3 has 14 amino acids. The DNA for the CDR3 is TGTGCCAGCAGTGAAAAGAGAGTAGGGAATGAGCAGTTCTTC. Its translation: CASSEKRVGNEQFF.

The chain joins TRBV6-5 to TRBJ2-3; D is unresolved. CDR1 is MNHEY and CDR2 is SVGAGI in the germline V gene. V was trimmed by 5 bases and J by 6 bases, leaving 9 bases between them. This CDR3 has 12 amino acids. CDR3 sequence reads: CASSRQGDTQYF. CDR3 bases: TGTGCCAGCAGTCGCCAAGGGGATACGCAGTATTTT.

This clone was seen once. V and J are TRBV19 and TRBJ1-5; no definite D call. Trimming stripped 1 base from V and 1 base from J, with 8 bases between. CDR1 is LNHDA, CDR2 SQIVND, per germline (reference sequence). The CDR3 is made up of 15 amino acids. CDR3 residues: CASSIGQASNQPQHF. In DNA form, the CDR3 reads TGTGCCAGTAGTATAGGGCAGGCAAGCAATCAGCCCCAGCATTTT.

The chain joins TRBV5-1 to TRBJ2-5, with D maybe TRBD2 (6 bases). Germline assignment: CDR1 SGHRS and CDR2 YFSETQ. The CDR3 runs 15 residues. Trimming cost V 2 bases and J 9 bases, with 20 bases left between them. This CDR3 is CASSFGSGWWEAQYF. The CDR3 coding sequence is TGCGCCAGCAGCTTCGGGTCTGGCTGGTGGGAGGCCCAGTACTTC.

The genes are TRBV5-4 and TRBJ2-7, with D possibly being TRBD1 (6 bases). The CDR3 covers 14 residues. V was trimmed by 2 bases and J by 4 bases, leaving 13 bases between them. The V gene's germline CDR1 is SGHNT and CDR2 YYREEE (reference sequence). CDR3 DNA sequence: TGTGCCAGCAGCTTAGGGACAAGTGGATACGAGCAGTACTTC. This codes for CASSLGTSGYEQYF.

The chain carries TRBV7-8 and TRBJ2-1, with TRBD1 as a possible D gene (6 bases). Trimming cost V 4 bases and J 8 bases, with 21 bases left between them. CDR1 and CDR2 (germline): SGHVS, FQNEAQ. The CDR3 runs to 16 residues. CDR3: CASSSTQGFRQYEQFF. DNA for the CDR3: TGTGCCAGCAGCTCCACCCAGGGGTTTAGACAGTATGAGCAGTTCTTC.

The V and J genes are TRBV30 and TRBJ2-2; 13 nucleotides match TRBD2. V was pared by 7 bases and J by 4 bases, with 3 bases of the junction left unmatched. The germline V gene has CDR1 GTSNPN and CDR2 SVGIG (reference sequence). The CDR3 covers 14 residues. DNA of the CDR3: TGTGCCTCCCGGACTAGCGGGAGCACCGGGGAGCTGTTTTTT. Protein product: CASRTSGSTGELFF.

The chain couples TRBV10-2 to TRBJ1-5; D is unclear. The V gene lost 2 bases and the J gene lost 7 bases, with 12 bases spanning the gap. The CDR3 has 14 amino acids. CDR1 WSHSY and CDR2 SAAADI come from the germline V gene. The CDR3 is CASSEGVLRQPQHF. The CDR3 DNA reads as TGCGCCAGCAGTGAGGGGGTCTTAAGGCAGCCCCAGCATTTT.

This clone was seen a few times. The junction departs from the called germline gene at one end, perhaps through a read error. This chain links TRBV19 with TRBJ1-3, with TRBD1 as a possible D gene (5 bases). The CDR3 is 15 residues long. Germline CDR1 reads LNHDA; CDR2 reads SQIVND (reference sequence). The CDR3 is CASSITGTPGDTIYF. As DNA, the CDR3 is TGTGCCAGTAGTATAACCGGGACCCCTGGAGACACCATATATTTT. The full variable domain, with the rest looked up from reference TRBV19 and TRBJ1-3, is DGGITQSPKYLFRKEGQNVTLSCEQNLNHDAMYWYRQDPGQGLRLIYYSQIVNDFQKGDIAEGYSVSREKKESFPLTVTSAQKNPTAFYLCASSITGTPGDTIYFGEGSWLTVV.

This chain uses TRBV23-1 with TRBJ1-1; D is perhaps TRBD1 (5 bases). TRBV23-1 is identified as an open reading frame with a role that is uncertain. The CDR3 contains 15 residues. V gave up 2 bases and J gave up 4 bases, with 14 bases separating them. CDR3 DNA sequence: TGCGCCAGCAGTCAACCATCCCGGGGGGGCACTGAAGCTTTCTTT. Its translation: CASSQPSRGGTEAFF.

The CDR3 DNA reads TGTGCCAGCAGCTCCGGGGCAGGTGGCTACGAGCAGTACTTC. Protein product: CASSSGAGGYEQYF. The gene calls are TRBV7-2 and TRBJ2-7, with D possibly called TRBD1 or TRBD2 (5 bases each). Per the germline V gene, CDR1 is SGHTA and CDR2 is FQGNSA. This CDR3 comprises 14 residues. Trimming took off 4 bases at V and 3 bases at J, with 13 bases between the two ends.

V is TRBV18 and J is TRBJ1-1; TRBD1 agrees at 8 bases. Germline assignment: CDR1 KGHSH and CDR2 LQKENI. Trimming cost V 4 bases and J 5 bases; bases outside gene matches: 6. This CDR3 comprises 14 residues. This chain's CDR3 is CASSLGQGLTEAFF. The CDR3 nucleotides are TGTGCCAGCTCACTCGGACAGGGTTTAACTGAAGCTTTCTTT.

DNA of the CDR3: TGTGCCGCGAGAAGTCGGCAGAGCATAGGAGAGCAGTACTTC. Its translation is CAARSRQSIGEQYF. The genes are TRBV27 and TRBJ2-7, with D uncertain. Germline V lookup: CDR1 MNHEY, CDR2 SMNVEV (reference sequence). V shed 11 bases and J shed 7 bases, with 24 bases lying between them. The CDR3 extends over 14 amino acids.

The DNA of the CDR3 is TGTGCCAGCAAACCAAGAGGGCCGACAGGGTTTGATCAGCCCCAGCATTTT. It codes for CASKPRGPTGFDQPQHF. This chain connects TRBV16 to TRBJ1-5; 7 nucleotides line up with TRBD1. CDR3 length equals 17 residues. With 7 bases clipped from V and 5 bases from J, the junction kept 17 bases outside the gene matches. In germline, CDR1 is KGHSY, CDR2 FQNENV.

This sequence joins TRBV19 and TRBJ2-1; D is ambiguous. CDR3 length: 14 amino acids. V was cut by 2 bases and J by 9 bases, with 14 bases left in between. Germline CDR1 is LNHDA and CDR2 is SQIVND (reference sequence). The CDR3 DNA reads TGTGCCAGTAGTATAAAGGTGATAGCAGGTGAGCAGTTCTTC. This sequence encodes CASSIKVIAGEQFF. Together with reference TRBV19 and TRBJ2-1, the CDR3 gives the full variable domain: DGGITQSPKYLFRKEGQNVTLSCEQNLNHDAMYWYRQDPGQGLRLIYYSQIVNDFQKGDIAEGYSVSREKKESFPLTVTSAQKNPTAFYLCASSIKVIAGEQFFGPGTRLTVL.

The chain has TRBV2 and TRBJ1-2; TRBD1 agrees at 12 bases. V trimming: 9 bases; J trimming: 13 bases; junction bases outside the gene matches: 18. Germline CDR1 is SNHLY and CDR2 is FYNNEI. The CDR3 has 15 residues. CDR3 protein: CARLLGTGGVFPSTF. CDR3 nucleotide sequence: TGTGCCAGACTTTTGGGGACAGGGGGCGTCTTTCCCTCCACCTTC. The whole variable domain, remainder taken from reference TRBV2 and TRBJ1-2, is EPEVTQTPSHQVTQMGQEVILRCVPISNHLYFYWYRQILGQKVEFLVSFYNNEISEKSEIFDDQFSVERPDGSNFTLKIRSTKLEDSAMYFCARLLGTGGVFPSTFGSGTRLTVV.